Presented here are 27 T cell receptor beta chains from one specimen sequenced in a study of cytomegalovirus exposure and HLA in healthy donors. The PCR used 60 Vbeta and 13 Jbeta primers. TCRdb keeps only in-frame clones here, not all; method: immunoSEQ multiplex PCR. The data contain roughly 230,000 clones, 80% to 95% of them singletons. What was sequenced was PBMCs. These receptors were taken from a girl aged 2 to 10 in good health and CMV-seronegative.

The rearrangement links TRBV19 to TRBJ2-5, with 10 bases aligning to TRBD2. CDR3 length: 15 amino acids. Unmatched junction bases numbered 7, after V lost 7 bases and J lost 2 bases. Per germline, CDR1 LNHDA and CDR2 SQIVND (reference sequence). CDR3 bases: TGTGCCAGTAAAACCAGCGGGGGGGGACAAGAGACCCAGTACTTC. Residues: CASKTSGGGQETQYF.

With regard to this clone: One end of the junction varies from germline; a read error may be responsible. The chain has TRBV5-1 and TRBJ2-2, with D hard to call. Per the germline V gene, CDR1 is SGHRS and CDR2 is YFSETQ. The CDR3 extends over 10 amino acids. The CDR3 DNA reads as TGCACCAGTCCGACCGGGGAGCTGTTTTTT. It encodes CTSPTGELFF. Full variable domain (rest looked up from reference TRBV5-1 and TRBJ2-2): KAGVTQTPRYLIKTRGQQVTLSCSPISGHRSVSWYQQTPGQGLQFLFEYFSETQRNKGNFPGRFSGRQFSNSRSEMNVSTLELGDSALYLCTSPTGELFFGEGSRLTVL.

In this sample, this clone turned up once. The chain links TRBV11-2 to TRBJ2-7, with 8 bases that match TRBD2. V was clipped by 3 bases and J by 3 bases; unmatched bases: 4. CDR3 size: 14 residues. CDR1 and CDR2 (germline): SGHAT, FQNNGV. CDR3 nucleotides: TGTGCCAGCAGCTTGGGACTAGGGGACTACGAGCAGTACTTC. Translating gives CASSLGLGDYEQYF.

The chain recombines TRBV30 with TRBJ1-2; 7 bases align to TRBD1. There are 15 residues in the CDR3. Unmatched junction bases numbered 10, after V lost 3 bases and J lost 3 bases. The germline gives CDR1 GTSNPN, CDR2 SVGIG (reference sequence). The CDR3 is CAWSPQGRRDYGYTF. The CDR3 nucleotides read TGTGCCTGGAGCCCACAGGGGCGGAGGGACTATGGCTACACCTTC.

This rearrangement joins TRBV7-3 to TRBJ2-7; D is possibly TRBD1 (5 bases). The V and J ends lost 7 bases and 4 bases respectively, with 17 bases between them. In germline, CDR1 is SGHTA, CDR2 FQGTGA. The CDR3 consists of 14 residues. This CDR3 is CASNPGLERYEQYF. Written as DNA, the CDR3 is TGTGCCAGCAACCCAGGGTTAGAGCGTTACGAGCAGTACTTC.

The V gene is TRBV11-3, the J gene TRBJ2-3, with 8 bases aligning to TRBD1. V dropped 4 bases and J dropped 5; count of bases not matched to a gene: 5. This CDR3 is 14 amino acids long. Germline CDR1 and CDR2: SGHNT and YENEEA. In DNA form, the CDR3 reads TGTGCCAGCAGCTCAGGACAGGGAGTAGATACGCAGTATTTT. Translating gives CASSSGQGVDTQYF.

The chain uses TRBV30 and TRBJ1-2; D possibly corresponds to TRBD1 (6 bases). Trimming pared 5 bases from V and 7 bases from J, leaving 11 bases between. This CDR3 spans 11 amino acids. Germline V CDR1 and CDR2: GTSNPN, SVGIG (reference sequence). CDR3 bases: TGTGCCTGGGCGCACAGGGCTGGCTACACCTTC. Translating it yields CAWAHRAGYTF.

The gene calls are TRBV9 and TRBJ2-6; TRBD1 is a possible D gene (6 bases). The CDR3 is 18 amino acids. The V gene's germline CDR1 is SGDLS and CDR2 YYNGEE. Trimming cost V 4 bases and J 0 bases, with 17 bases left between them. DNA for the CDR3: TGTGCCAGCAGCCTCCGGGTCTTAGGGGGCTCTGGGGCCAACGTCCTGACTTTC. Translated: CASSLRVLGGSGANVLTF.

The rearrangement links TRBV19 to TRBJ2-1; 9 bases fit TRBD2. There are 19 residues in the CDR3. The trim removed 4 bases at V and 7 bases at J, leaving 20 bases unmatched. Germline V CDR1 and CDR2: LNHDA, SQIVND (reference sequence). The CDR3, as DNA: TGTGCCAGTAGTACCCTTCTCGTGATTAGCGGGGGTAGTCTAAATGAGCAGTTCTTC. This codes for CASSTLLVISGGSLNEQFF.

This rearrangement joins TRBV2 to TRBJ2-7, with a possible D match to TRBD2 (7 bases). This CDR3 spans 15 amino acids. Between the trimmed V and J ends, which lost 1 base and 2 bases, there was a span of 12 bases. Germline CDR1 reads SNHLY; CDR2 reads FYNNEI. Written as DNA, the CDR3 is TGTGCCAGCAGTGAAGGAGGGGGAGGGACCTACGAGCAGTACTTC. As protein: CASSEGGGGTYEQYF.

The rearrangement links TRBV6-5 to TRBJ1-2, with D hard to call. Trimming took 6 bases from V and 4 from J, leaving 12 bases between them. CDR1 MNHEY and CDR2 SVGAGI come from the germline V gene. The CDR3 consists of 13 residues. In DNA form, the CDR3 reads TGTGCCAGCAGGCGCCCCGGGTCCTATGGCTACACCTTC. Translating gives CASRRPGSYGYTF.

The rearrangement links TRBV2 to TRBJ1-4, with TRBD1 matching 7 bases. J gave up 0 bases and V 3 bases, and 19 bases lay outside the gene matches. Germline-derived CDR1 and CDR2 are SNHLY and FYNNEI. This CDR3 contains 21 residues. The CDR3 loop is CASSEYHPGTVVTSTNEKLFF. The CDR3 nucleotides read TGTGCCAGCAGTGAGTACCACCCCGGGACAGTAGTAACCTCAACTAATGAAAAACTGTTTTTT.

This clone was seen once. The chain has TRBV30 and TRBJ1-2; TRBD1 matches at 9 bases. The CDR3 is made up of 14 amino acids. Per germline, CDR1 GTSNPN and CDR2 SVGIG (reference sequence). The V segment lost 2 bases and the J segment 6 bases; nucleotides outside the gene matches: 7. The CDR3 DNA is TGTGCCTGGAGTCACGGACAGGGGAGTGATGGCTACACCTTC. It encodes CAWSHGQGSDGYTF.

The V gene is TRBV2, the J gene TRBJ1-1; D gene uncertain. The ends were cut back, 1 base at V and 1 base at J, with 10 bases in the middle. In germline, CDR1 is SNHLY, CDR2 FYNNEI. The CDR3 is made up of 15 amino acids. This CDR3 reads CASSEEAGSNTEAFF. In DNA form, the CDR3 reads TGTGCCAGCAGTGAAGAGGCGGGATCGAACACTGAAGCTTTCTTT.

This chain links TRBV9 with TRBJ2-1; the D gene is possibly TRBD2 (5 bases). The CDR3 runs to 14 residues. V was clipped by 2 bases and J by 7 bases, with 13 bases between them. Per germline, CDR1 SGDLS and CDR2 YYNGEE. The CDR3 loop reads CASSVGRAVNEQFF. CDR3 sequence (DNA): TGTGCCAGCAGCGTTGGGAGAGCGGTTAATGAGCAGTTCTTC.

The chain combines TRBV6-6 with TRBJ1-1, with 7 positions matching TRBD1. V was clipped by 6 bases and J by 4 bases; unmatched bases: 2. This CDR3 region has 12 residues. Germline-derived CDR1 and CDR2 are MNHNY and SVGAGI (reference sequence). The CDR3 spells CASRQGSTEAFF. CDR3 nucleotides: TGTGCCAGCAGACAGGGGAGCACTGAAGCTTTCTTT.

This clone was observed a single time. The rearrangement uses TRBV6-6 and TRBJ2-7, with D unclear. The CDR3 runs to 13 residues. Trimming cost V 0 bases and J 6 bases, with 9 bases left between them. The germline V gene encodes CDR1 MNHNY and CDR2 SVGAGI (reference sequence). CDR3 region: CASSYSIEVEQYF. For the CDR3, the DNA is TGTGCCAGCAGTTACTCGATTGAGGTCGAGCAGTACTTC.

The chain couples TRBV28 to TRBJ2-7; TRBD2 agrees at 10 bases. Germline CDR1 and CDR2: MDHEN and SYDVKM. The CDR3 length is 15 residues. After removal of 6 bases from V and 3 bases from J, the junction contained 8 bases not matched to a gene. CDR3 residues: CASSTASGGYYEQYF. Written as DNA, the CDR3 is TGTGCCAGCAGCACGGCTAGCGGGGGTTACTACGAGCAGTACTTC.

The chain uses TRBV7-9 and TRBJ1-2; D is undetermined. V shed 5 bases and J shed 5 bases, with 18 bases lying between them. The germline CDR1 and CDR2 sequences are SEHNR and FQNEAQ (reference sequence). The CDR3 covers 15 residues. The CDR3 reads CASSLTRDTQYGYTF. The CDR3 coding sequence is TGTGCCAGCAGCCTGACACGGGATACCCAATATGGCTACACCTTC.

The genes are TRBV27 and TRBJ2-7, with D possibly TRBD1 on 6 matching bases. V was pared by 1 base and J by 4 bases, with 17 bases between. The CDR3 is 16 amino acids. The V gene's germline CDR1 is MNHEY and CDR2 SMNVEV (reference sequence). The CDR3 sequence is CASSLFPQGNYYEQYF. In nucleotides, the CDR3 is TGTGCCAGCAGTTTATTTCCACAGGGTAATTATTACGAGCAGTACTTC.

The chain is built from TRBV11-2 and TRBJ2-7, with 8 bases fitting TRBD2. This CDR3 is built from 15 residues. Germline assignment: CDR1 SGHAT and CDR2 FQNNGV. Unmatched junction bases numbered 2, after V lost 1 base and J lost 0 bases. The CDR3 is CASSLARGDSYEQYF. The CDR3 DNA reads as TGTGCCAGCAGCTTAGCGCGGGGGGACTCCTACGAGCAGTACTTC.

This rearrangement joins TRBV19 to TRBJ1-5, with 9 nucleotides matching TRBD1. The CDR3 is made up of 13 amino acids. V shed 9 bases, J shed 5 bases, and the junction held 5 bases outside the gene matches. The germline CDR1 and CDR2 sequences are LNHDA and SQIVND (reference sequence). DNA for the CDR3: TGTGCCAGCGGGACAGGGAAAGATCAGCCCCAGCATTTT. As protein: CASGTGKDQPQHF.

The chain recombines TRBV10-3 with TRBJ2-5, with D possibly being TRBD2 (5 bases). The CDR3 sequence is 13 residues long. Trimming pared 10 bases from V and 2 bases from J, leaving 14 bases between. Germline CDR1 is ENHRY and CDR2 is SYGVKD. CDR3 bases: TGTGCCACCCAGATGGACTTGCAAGAGACCCAGTACTTC. This codes for CATQMDLQETQYF.

This rearrangement joins TRBV2 to TRBJ2-3; 11 bases match TRBD2. V gave up 3 bases and J gave up 3 bases; unmatched junction bases: 8. The CDR3 sequence is 17 residues long. CDR1 is SNHLY, CDR2 FYNNEI, per germline. The DNA of the CDR3 is TGTGCCAGCAGTGATTTGCTCCTAGCGGGGGGAACAGATACGCAGTATTTT. It encodes CASSDLLLAGGTDTQYF.

The rearrangement joins TRBV9 to TRBJ1-6; no firm D call. The germline V and J ends were trimmed by 0 bases and 8 bases, with 6 bases remaining between them. The germline V gene encodes CDR1 SGDLS and CDR2 YYNGEE. CDR3 length: 13 residues. DNA for the CDR3: TGTGCCAGCAGCGTAGATATAGATTCACCCCTCCACTTT. As protein: CASSVDIDSPLHF.

The chain employs TRBV4-1 and TRBJ1-2; 8 bases are shared with TRBD1. CDR1 is MGHRA, CDR2 YSYEKL, per germline. With 1 base clipped from V and 7 bases from J, the junction kept 8 bases outside the gene matches. The CDR3 runs to 15 residues. CDR3 sequence reads: CASSQVPGQVLGYTF. The CDR3, as DNA: TGCGCCAGCAGCCAAGTGCCGGGACAGGTCCTTGGCTACACCTTC.

This chain uses TRBV5-4 with TRBJ2-7; 8 bases are a match to TRBD1. V lost 4 bases, J lost 2 bases, and 5 bases stayed unmatched. Germline loops: CDR1 SGHNT, CDR2 YYREEE (reference sequence). This CDR3 is built from 14 residues. This chain's CDR3 is CASSAGTGPYEQYF. Written as DNA, the CDR3 is TGTGCCAGCAGCGCCGGGACAGGACCCTACGAGCAGTACTTC.